This T cell receptor beta chain is drawn from a study of blood T cells in healthy people across ages. With each sample, at least 6 micrograms of total RNA were extracted. A second 7 to 11 cycle PCR used barcoded and J-beta primers. In TCRdb, the 5' RACE reads were re-called with MiXCR into one record per CDR3 protein. This table has more than 1.4 million distinct CDR3 sequences, approximately 38% appearing once. Many counts were recorded for this clonotype. V lost 4 bases, J lost 4 bases, and 8 bases lay in between. Per the germline V gene, CDR1 is LGHDT and CDR2 is YNNKEL (reference sequence). This CDR3 comprises 12 residues.

The sequenced material came from blood. This receptor was identified in a woman under 30 in good health. The rearrangement links TRBV3-1 to TRBJ2-7; D unresolved. The CDR3 spells CASSRNIYEQYF. Here the CDR3 DNA reads TGTGCCAGCAGCCGAAACATTTACGAGCAGTACTTC.